Described below is a single T cell receptor (beta chain) sequence and its context. The authors built TCR beta libraries using iRepertoire HTBI primers and Arm-PCR of CDR3 regions. In TCRdb, the multiplex PCR reads were re-called with MiXCR into one record per CDR3 protein. Among about 420,000 distinct CDR3 sequences, 16% were seen once, and the ten largest hold around 23%. Time point in this sample: newly diagnosed GD, antithyroid drugs for less than 3 months. Construction of the TCR library relied on RNA isolated from PBMCs. American Thyroid Association guidelines defined Graves' disease diagnosis. These data originate in a study of regulatory T cells in long-lasting Graves disease. The data also belong to a second study, concerning T cells in Graves' hyperthyroidism and ophthalmopathy. That source reports: The study used the HTBI primer set for a first-round RT-PCR of the TCR CDR3. Within blood appeared most thyroid clonotypes that had expanded above 0.001.

This receptor was obtained from a woman aged 18-29 years with Graves disease. The sample consisted of peripheral blood mononuclear cells (PBMCs), taken at new diagnosis, from a patient treated with antithyroid drugs.

CDR3 sequence: CASSLLDRPDSNQPQHF. The CDR3 DNA is TGTGCCAGCAGCCTCCTGGACAGACCGGATAGCAATCAGCCCCAGCATTTT. The chain is built from TRBV3-1 and TRBJ1-5, with a tentative D call TRBD1 (6 bases). Trimming shortened V by 4 bases and J by 0 bases, and 16 bases separated the two germline ends. The germline V gene has CDR1 LGHDT and CDR2 YNNKEL (reference sequence). CDR3 length: 17 amino acids.